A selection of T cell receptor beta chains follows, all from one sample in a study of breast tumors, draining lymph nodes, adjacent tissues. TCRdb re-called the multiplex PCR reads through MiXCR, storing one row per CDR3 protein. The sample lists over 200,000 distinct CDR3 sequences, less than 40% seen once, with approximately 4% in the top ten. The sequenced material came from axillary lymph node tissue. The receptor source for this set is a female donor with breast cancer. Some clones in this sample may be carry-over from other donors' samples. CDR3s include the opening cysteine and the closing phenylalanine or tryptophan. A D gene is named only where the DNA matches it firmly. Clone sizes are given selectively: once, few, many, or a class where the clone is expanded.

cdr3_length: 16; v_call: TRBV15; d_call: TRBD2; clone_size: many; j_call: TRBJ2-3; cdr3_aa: CATSPRLAGHTDTQYF; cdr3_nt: TGTGCCACCAGCCCCAGACTAGCGGGGCACACAGATACGCAGTATTTT
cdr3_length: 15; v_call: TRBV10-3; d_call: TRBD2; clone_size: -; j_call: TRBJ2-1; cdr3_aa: CAISGQRGSYDEQFF; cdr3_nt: TGTGCCATCAGTGGACAGCGGGGCTCCTACGATGAGCAGTTCTTC
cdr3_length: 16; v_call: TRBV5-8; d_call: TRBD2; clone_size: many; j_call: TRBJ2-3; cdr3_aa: CASSLELGGGTDTQYF; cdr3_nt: TGTGCCAGCAGCTTGGAACTCGGGGGGGGCACAGATACGCAGTATTTT
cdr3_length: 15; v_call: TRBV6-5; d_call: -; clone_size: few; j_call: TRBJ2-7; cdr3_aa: CASSSTQKSSYEQYF; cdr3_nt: TGTGCCAGCAGTTCTACGCAGAAGAGCTCCTACGAGCAGTACTTC
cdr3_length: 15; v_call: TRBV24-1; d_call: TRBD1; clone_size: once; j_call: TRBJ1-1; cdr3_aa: CATSDPTGENTEAFF; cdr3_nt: TGTGCCACCAGTGATCCGACAGGGGAGAACACTGAAGCTTTCTTT
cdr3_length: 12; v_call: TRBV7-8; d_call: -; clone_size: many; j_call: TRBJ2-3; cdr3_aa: CASSLVVDTQYF; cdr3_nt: TGTGCCAGCAGCTTAGTTGTAGATACGCAGTATTTT
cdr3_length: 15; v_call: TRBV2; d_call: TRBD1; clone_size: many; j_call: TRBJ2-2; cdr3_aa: CASSGQGADTGELFF; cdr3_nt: TGTGCCAGCAGTGGACAGGGGGCCGACACCGGGGAGCTGTTTTTT
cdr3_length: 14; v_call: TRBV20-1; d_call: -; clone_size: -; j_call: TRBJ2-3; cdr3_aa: CSARRTTSTDTQYF; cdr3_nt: TGCAGTGCCCGTCGGACCACCAGCACAGATACGCAGTATTTT
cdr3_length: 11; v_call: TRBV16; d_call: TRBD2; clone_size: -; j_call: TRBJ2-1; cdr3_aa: CASSPIAGKFF; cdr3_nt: TGTGCCAGCAGCCCGATAGCGGGGAAGTTCTTC
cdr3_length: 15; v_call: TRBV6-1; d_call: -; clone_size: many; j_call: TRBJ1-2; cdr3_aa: CASSWGVPQNYGYTF; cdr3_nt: TGTGCCAGCAGCTGGGGGGTCCCACAAAACTATGGCTACACCTTC
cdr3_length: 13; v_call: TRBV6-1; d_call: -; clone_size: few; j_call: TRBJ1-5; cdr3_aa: CASIPTGNQPQHF; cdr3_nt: TGTGCCAGCATTCCGACGGGCAATCAGCCCCAGCATTTT
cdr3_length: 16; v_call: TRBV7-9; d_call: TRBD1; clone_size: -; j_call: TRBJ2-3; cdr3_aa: CASSLESGQGTDTQYF; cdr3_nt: TGTGCCAGCAGCTTAGAGTCGGGACAGGGCACAGATACGCAGTATTTT
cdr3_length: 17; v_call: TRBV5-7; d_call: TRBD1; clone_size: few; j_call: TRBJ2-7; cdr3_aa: CASSYPTSGQGIYEQYF; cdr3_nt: TGTGCCAGCAGCTACCCCACTTCGGGACAGGGGATCTACGAGCAGTACTTC
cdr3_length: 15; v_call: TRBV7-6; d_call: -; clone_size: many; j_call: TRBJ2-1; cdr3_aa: CASSFGGAVINEQFF; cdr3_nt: TGTGCCAGCAGCTTTGGGGGGGCGGTGATCAATGAGCAGTTCTTC
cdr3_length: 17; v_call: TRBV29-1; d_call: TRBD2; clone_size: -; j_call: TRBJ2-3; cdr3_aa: CSVVLYLTSSSTGTQYF; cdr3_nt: TGCAGCGTTGTCCTTTACCTGACTAGCTCGAGCACAGGTACGCAGTATTTT
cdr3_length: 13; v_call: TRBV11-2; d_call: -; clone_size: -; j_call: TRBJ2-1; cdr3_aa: CASSLGSFTEQFF; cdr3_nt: TGTGCCAGCAGCTTAGGGTCGTTCACTGAGCAGTTCTTC
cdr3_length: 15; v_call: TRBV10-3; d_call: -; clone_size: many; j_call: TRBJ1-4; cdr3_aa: CAISPGETTNEKLFF; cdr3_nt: TGTGCCATTAGCCCAGGGGAAACAACTAATGAAAAACTGTTTTTT
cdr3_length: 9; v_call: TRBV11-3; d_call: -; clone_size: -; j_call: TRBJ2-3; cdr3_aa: CASSLERYF; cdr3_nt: TGTGCCAGCAGCTTAGAGCGGTATTTT
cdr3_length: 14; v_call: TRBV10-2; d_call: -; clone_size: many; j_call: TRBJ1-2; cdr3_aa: CASSEAGLKSGYTF; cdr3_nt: TGCGCCAGCAGTGAAGCGGGCTTGAAGTCTGGCTACACCTTC
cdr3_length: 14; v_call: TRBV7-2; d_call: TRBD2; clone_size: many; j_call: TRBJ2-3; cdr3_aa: CASSLSVLAGGAYF; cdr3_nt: TGTGCCAGCAGCTTATCGGTTCTAGCGGGGGGCGCGTATTTT
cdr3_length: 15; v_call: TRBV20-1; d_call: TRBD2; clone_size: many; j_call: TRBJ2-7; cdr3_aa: CSARVAGGPSGEQYF; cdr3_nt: TGCAGTGCTAGGGTAGCGGGAGGGCCTTCGGGGGAGCAGTACTTC
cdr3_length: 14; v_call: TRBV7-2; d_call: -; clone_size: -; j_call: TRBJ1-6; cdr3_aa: CASSLVSANSPFHF; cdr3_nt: TGTGCCAGCAGCTTGGTGTCAGCCAATTCACCCTTCCACTTT
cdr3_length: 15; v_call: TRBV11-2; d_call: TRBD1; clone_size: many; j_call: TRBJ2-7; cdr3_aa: CASSLLTGASYEQYF; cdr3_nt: TGTGCCAGCAGCTTATTGACAGGGGCTTCCTACGAGCAGTACTTC
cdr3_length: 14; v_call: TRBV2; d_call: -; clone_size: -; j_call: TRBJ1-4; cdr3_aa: CASSEAPGREKLFF; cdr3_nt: TGTGCCAGCAGTGAAGCGCCAGGCAGGGAAAAACTGTTTTTT
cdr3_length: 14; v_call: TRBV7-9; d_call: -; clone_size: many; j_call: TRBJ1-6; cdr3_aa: CASSLGMSNSPLHF; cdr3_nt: TGTGCCAGCAGCTTAGGCATGAGTAATTCACCCCTCCACTTT
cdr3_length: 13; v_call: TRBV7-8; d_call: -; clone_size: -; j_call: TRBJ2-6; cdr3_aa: CASSLVGANVLTF; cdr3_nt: TGTGCCAGCAGCTTAGTCGGGGCCAACGTCCTGACTTTC
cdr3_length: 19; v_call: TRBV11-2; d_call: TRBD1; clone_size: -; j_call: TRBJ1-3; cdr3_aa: CASSLPSAGGTGGRNTIYF; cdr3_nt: TGTGCCAGCAGCTTACCTAGCGCCGGTGGGACAGGGGGCAGAAACACCATATATTTT
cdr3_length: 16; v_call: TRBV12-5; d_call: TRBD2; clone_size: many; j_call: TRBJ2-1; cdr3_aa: CASAAPRTSGNNEQFF; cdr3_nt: TGTGCTAGTGCGGCCCCCCGGACTAGCGGGAACAATGAGCAGTTCTTC
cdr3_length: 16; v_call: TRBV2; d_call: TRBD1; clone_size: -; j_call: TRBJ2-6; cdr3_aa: CASSRDRRSGANVLTF; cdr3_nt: TGTGCCAGCAGTCGGGACAGACGCTCTGGGGCCAACGTCCTGACTTTC
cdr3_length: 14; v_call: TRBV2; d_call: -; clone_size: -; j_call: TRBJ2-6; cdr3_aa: CASSAGPGANVLTF; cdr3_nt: TGTGCCAGCAGTGCAGGTCCCGGGGCCAACGTCCTGACTTTC
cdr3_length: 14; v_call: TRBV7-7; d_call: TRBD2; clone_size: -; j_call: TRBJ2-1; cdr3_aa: CASSPGLARNEQFF; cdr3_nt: TGTGCTAGCAGTCCAGGACTAGCTAGGAATGAGCAGTTCTTC
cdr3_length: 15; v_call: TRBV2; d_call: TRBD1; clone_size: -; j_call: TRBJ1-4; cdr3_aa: CASRPDRGANEKLFF; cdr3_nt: TGTGCCAGCAGGCCAGACAGGGGGGCTAATGAAAAACTGTTTTTT
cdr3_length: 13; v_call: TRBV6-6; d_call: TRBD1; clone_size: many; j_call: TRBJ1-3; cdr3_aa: CASRGTDRNTIYF; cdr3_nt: TGTGCCAGCAGGGGGACAGACCGAAACACCATATATTTT
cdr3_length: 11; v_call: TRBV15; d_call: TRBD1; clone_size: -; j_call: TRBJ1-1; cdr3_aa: CATGQGTEAFF; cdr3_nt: TGTGCCACCGGACAGGGCACTGAAGCTTTCTTT
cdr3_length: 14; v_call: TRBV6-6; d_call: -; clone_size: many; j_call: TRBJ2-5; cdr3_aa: CASARRDSQETQYF; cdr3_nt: TGTGCCAGCGCACGGAGGGACAGCCAAGAGACCCAGTACTTC
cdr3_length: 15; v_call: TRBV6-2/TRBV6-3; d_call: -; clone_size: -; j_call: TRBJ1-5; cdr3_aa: CASSLNGNSNQPQHF; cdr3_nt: TGTGCCAGCAGTTTGAATGGAAATAGCAATCAGCCCCAGCATTTT
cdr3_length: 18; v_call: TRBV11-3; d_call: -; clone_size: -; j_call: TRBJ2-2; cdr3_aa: CASSLKDDGRTDAGELFF; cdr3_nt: TGTGCCAGCAGTCTCAAAGACGACGGCAGGACGGATGCCGGGGAGCTGTTTTTT
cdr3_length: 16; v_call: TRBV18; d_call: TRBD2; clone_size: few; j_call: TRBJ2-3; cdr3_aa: CASSPFRAGAADTQYF; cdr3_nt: TGTGCCAGCTCACCATTTCGTGCGGGAGCGGCAGATACGCAGTATTTT
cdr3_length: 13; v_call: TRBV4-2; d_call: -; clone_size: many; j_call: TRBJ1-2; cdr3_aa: CASSLEVRGGYTF; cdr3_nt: TGTGCCAGCAGCCTCGAGGTCCGCGGTGGCTACACCTTC
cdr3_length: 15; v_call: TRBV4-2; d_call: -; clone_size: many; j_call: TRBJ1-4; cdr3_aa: CASSQTGRYDEKLFF; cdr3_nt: TGTGCCAGCAGCCAAACAGGGCGGTATGATGAAAAACTGTTTTTT
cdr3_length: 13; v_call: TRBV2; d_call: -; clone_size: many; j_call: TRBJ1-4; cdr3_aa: CASSPGPLGGLFF; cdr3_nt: TGTGCCAGCAGTCCCGGACCACTGGGGGGACTGTTTTTT
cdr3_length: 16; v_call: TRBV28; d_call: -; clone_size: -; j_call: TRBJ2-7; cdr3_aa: CASKNPGPEGAYEQYF; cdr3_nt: TGTGCCAGCAAAAACCCGGGGCCAGAGGGGGCCTACGAGCAGTACTTC
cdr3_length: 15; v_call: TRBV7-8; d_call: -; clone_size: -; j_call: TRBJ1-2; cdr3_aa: CASSPWTNELAGYTF; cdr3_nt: TGTGCCAGCAGCCCTTGGACAAATGAGCTGGCTGGCTACACCTTC
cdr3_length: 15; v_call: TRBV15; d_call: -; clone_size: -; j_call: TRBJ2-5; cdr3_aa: CATSRDGGGQETQYF; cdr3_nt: TGTGCCACCAGCAGAGATGGGGGAGGTCAAGAGACCCAGTACTTC
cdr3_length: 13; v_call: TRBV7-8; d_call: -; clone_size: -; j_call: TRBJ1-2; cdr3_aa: CASSLERNYGYTF; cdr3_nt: TGTGCCAGCAGCTTAGAGCGGAACTATGGCTACACCTTC
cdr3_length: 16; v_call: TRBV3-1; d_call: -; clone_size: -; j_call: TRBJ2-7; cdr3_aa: CASSQDMAGEEYEQYF; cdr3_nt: TGTGCCAGCAGCCAAGATATGGCAGGGGAGGAGTACGAGCAGTACTTC
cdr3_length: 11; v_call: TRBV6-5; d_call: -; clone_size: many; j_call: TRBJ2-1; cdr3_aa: CASRPREGQFF; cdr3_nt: TGTGCCAGCAGGCCTAGAGAGGGGCAGTTCTTC
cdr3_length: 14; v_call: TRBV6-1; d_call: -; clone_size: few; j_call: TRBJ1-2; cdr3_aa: CASAPRGANYGYTF; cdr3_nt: TGTGCCAGCGCGCCGCGAGGGGCTAACTATGGCTACACCTTC
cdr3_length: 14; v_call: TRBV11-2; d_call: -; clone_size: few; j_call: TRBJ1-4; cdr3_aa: CASSLGTDNEKLVF; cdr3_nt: TGTGCCAGCAGCCTCGGGACGGACAATGAAAAACTGGTTTTT
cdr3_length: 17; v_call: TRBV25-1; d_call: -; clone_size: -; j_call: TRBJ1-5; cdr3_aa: CASSESAGPISNQPQHF; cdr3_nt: TGTGCCAGCAGTGAATCGGCAGGGCCGATTAGCAATCAGCCCCAGCATTTT
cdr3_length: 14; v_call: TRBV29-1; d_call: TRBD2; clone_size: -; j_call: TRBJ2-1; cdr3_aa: CSWGGGGRLDEQFF; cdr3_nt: TGCAGCTGGGGAGGCGGCGGGAGGTTGGATGAGCAGTTCTTC
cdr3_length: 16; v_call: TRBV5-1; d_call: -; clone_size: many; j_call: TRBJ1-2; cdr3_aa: CASSRQPDGGDYGYTF; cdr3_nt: TGCGCCAGCAGCCGGCAGCCGGACGGTGGGGACTATGGCTACACCTTC
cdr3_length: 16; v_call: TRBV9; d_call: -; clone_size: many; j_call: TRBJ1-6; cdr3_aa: CASSPADPSYNSPLHF; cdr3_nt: TGTGCCAGCAGCCCTGCGGACCCATCGTATAATTCACCCCTCCACTTT
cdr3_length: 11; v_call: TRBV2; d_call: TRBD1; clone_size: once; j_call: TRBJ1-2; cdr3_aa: CASSPGGSYTF; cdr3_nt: TGTGCCAGCAGCCCAGGGGGCAGCTACACCTTC
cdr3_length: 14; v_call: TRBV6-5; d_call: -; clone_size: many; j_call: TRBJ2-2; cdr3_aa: CATRRLDRVGELFF; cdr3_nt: TGTGCAACCAGGCGGCTAGATAGGGTCGGGGAGCTGTTTTTT